The source of this TCR beta chain is a study of T cell changes during pregnancy in multiple sclerosis. The CDR3 is 12 residues long. The protocol was immunoSEQ multiplex PCR, while the TCRdb copy is restricted to in-frame clones and leaves out a portion. This table has approximately 50,000 clones, roughly nine tenths appearing once. The chain employs TRBV21-1 and TRBJ1-1. TRBV21-1 is classified as a pseudogene. This clonotype originated in a female donor with multiple sclerosis, enrolled in a pregnancy study. The sequencing here drew on CD8+ T cells from peripheral blood mononuclear cells, taken after pregnancy. The CDR3 region has the DNA TGTGCCAGCAGCCGGGGGGGAGCTGAAGCTTTCTTT. Protein product: CASSRGGAEAFF.